This T cell receptor beta chain was obtained from a study of cytomegalovirus exposure and HLA in healthy donors. The overall study: A previous analysis identified 95 million to 130 million unique TCR beta sequences derived from roughly 180 million T cells.

On this clone itself: Its matching antigen is unknown.

Primers: 60 Vbeta forward and 13 Jbeta reverse. Profiling relied on immunoSEQ multiplex PCR, and the TCRdb table lists in-frame clones only, not all of them. This table has 100,000 to 150,000 clones, approximately 80% appearing once. The germline gives CDR1 SGHTA, CDR2 FQGNSA. This CDR3 comprises 19 residues. Trimming at V came to 4 bases and at J to 0 bases, leaving 14 bases not matched to a gene. Study findings and constraints: Another analysis was done later, and it associated 16,951 TCR beta sequences with HLA alleles at 0.05 false discovery rate. In a later analysis, HLA-associated beta chains showed higher expansion and lower generation probabilities than comparable chains. A likely sequencing artifact accounted for one observed cluster of highly shared sequence variants.

This receptor was taken from a middle-aged woman in good health and CMV-seronegative. The V and J genes are TRBV7-2 and TRBJ2-3; TRBD2 matches 9 bases. Sequencing was carried out using PBMCs. The CDR3 reads CASSSGMTSGFFSTDTQYF. DNA for the CDR3: TGTGCCAGCAGCTCCGGGATGACTAGCGGATTTTTTAGCACAGATACGCAGTATTTT.